This entry describes one TCR beta chain. Antigen: not known. The data were taken from a study of cytomegalovirus exposure and HLA in healthy donors. The PCR contained 60 Vbeta and 13 Jbeta primers. Method: immunoSEQ multiplex PCR; TCRdb's copy keeps in-frame clones and lacks some. The sample includes over 150,000 clones, approximately 78% of them seen just once. Trimming took off 4 bases at V and 0 bases at J, with 15 bases between the two ends. The CDR3 length is 16 residues. CDR1 is SGHRS, CDR2 YFSETQ, per germline. Whole-study findings and limits: Some V segments could not be told apart, so they were left out, TRBV6-2 and TRBV6-3 among them.

The sequence was collected from a girl aged 2 to 9 in good health and CMV-seropositive. The source material was PBMCs. The chain couples TRBV5-1 to TRBJ2-3, with a tentative D call TRBD2 (6 bases). In DNA form, the CDR3 reads TGCGCCAGCAGCCTGGGACTTCCGATTAGCACAGATACGCAGTATTTT. It yields the protein CASSLGLPISTDTQYF.